Included here is one T cell receptor (beta chain) sequence, with context. The repertoire was sequenced with immunoSEQ multiplex PCR; TCRdb's copy has only in-frame clones and lacks some. The table records about 25,000 clones, 75% to 90% of them present only once. Germline V lookup: CDR1 SGHRS, CDR2 YFSETQ. Losses at the gene ends were 4 bases for V and 5 bases for J; bases not matched to a gene: 6. This CDR3 spans 15 amino acids. This record belongs to a study of PD-1 blockade in classical Hodgkin lymphoma. Specified time point: cycle 4 day 1 (C4D1), after more than 5 weeks of nivolumab. In every patient, relapse followed autologous stem cell transplantation, while exposure to brentuximab vedotin differed. Starting with thawed PBMCs, CD4+ T cells were purified by magnetic negative selection.

The sample consisted of CD4+ T cells from blood, taken before the fourth cycle of nivolumab. The receptor's source is a human donor with classical Hodgkin lymphoma. The chain combines TRBV5-1 with TRBJ2-1, with TRBD2 matching 10 bases. The CDR3 DNA is TGCGCCAGCAGCCTGACAGCGGGGGGGAACAATGAGCAGTTCTTC. This translates into CASSLTAGGNNEQFF.